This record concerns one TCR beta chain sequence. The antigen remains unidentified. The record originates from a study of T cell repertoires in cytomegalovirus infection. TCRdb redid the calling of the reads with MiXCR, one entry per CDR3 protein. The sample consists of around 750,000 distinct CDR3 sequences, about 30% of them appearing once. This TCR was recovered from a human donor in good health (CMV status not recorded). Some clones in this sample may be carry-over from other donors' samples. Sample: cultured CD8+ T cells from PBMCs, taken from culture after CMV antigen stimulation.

This CDR3 is CASSGVAGLSYNEQFF. The CDR3 region has the DNA TGTGCCAGCAGCGGCGTAGCGGGGCTATCCTACAATGAGCAGTTCTTC. The genes are TRBV5-3 and TRBJ2-1, with TRBD2 matching over 8 bases. TRBV5-3 qualifies as an ORF whose function is uncertain. The CDR3 contains 16 residues. J gave up 1 base and V 8 bases, and 11 bases lay outside the gene matches.